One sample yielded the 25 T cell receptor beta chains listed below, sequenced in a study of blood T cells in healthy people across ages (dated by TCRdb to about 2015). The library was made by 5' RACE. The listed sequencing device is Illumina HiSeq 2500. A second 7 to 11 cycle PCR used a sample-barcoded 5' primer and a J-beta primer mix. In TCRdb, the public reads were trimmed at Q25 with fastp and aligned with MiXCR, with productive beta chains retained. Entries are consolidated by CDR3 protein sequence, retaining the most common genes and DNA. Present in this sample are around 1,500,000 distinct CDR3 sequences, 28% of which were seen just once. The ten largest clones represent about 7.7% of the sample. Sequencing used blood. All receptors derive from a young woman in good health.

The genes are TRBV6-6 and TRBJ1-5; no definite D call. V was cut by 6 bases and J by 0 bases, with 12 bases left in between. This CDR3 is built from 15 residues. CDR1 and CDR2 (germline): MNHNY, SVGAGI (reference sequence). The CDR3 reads CASRPRADSNQPQHF. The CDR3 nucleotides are TGTGCCAGCAGACCAAGGGCAGATAGCAATCAGCCCCAGCATTTT.

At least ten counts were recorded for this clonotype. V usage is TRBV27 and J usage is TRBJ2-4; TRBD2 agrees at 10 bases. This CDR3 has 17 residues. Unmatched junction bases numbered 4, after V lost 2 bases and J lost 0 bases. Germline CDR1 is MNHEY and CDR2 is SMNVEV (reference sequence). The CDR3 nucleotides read TGTGCCAGCAGTTTACTTACTAGCGGGGAAGCCAAAAACATTCAGTACTTC. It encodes CASSLLTSGEAKNIQYF.

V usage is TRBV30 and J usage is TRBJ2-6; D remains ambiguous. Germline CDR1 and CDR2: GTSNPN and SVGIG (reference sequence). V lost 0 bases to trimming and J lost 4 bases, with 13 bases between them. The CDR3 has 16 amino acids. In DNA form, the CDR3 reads TGTGCCTGGAGTGTAAAGGCCTGGGCAGGGGCCAACGTCCTGACTTTC. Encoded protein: CAWSVKAWAGANVLTF.

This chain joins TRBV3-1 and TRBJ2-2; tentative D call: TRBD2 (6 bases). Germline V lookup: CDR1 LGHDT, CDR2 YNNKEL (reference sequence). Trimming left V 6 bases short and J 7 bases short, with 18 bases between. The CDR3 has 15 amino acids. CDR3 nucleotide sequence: TGTGCCAGCAGTTCACTAGCTGGGAGCGGCGGGGAGCTGTTTTTT. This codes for CASSSLAGSGGELFF.

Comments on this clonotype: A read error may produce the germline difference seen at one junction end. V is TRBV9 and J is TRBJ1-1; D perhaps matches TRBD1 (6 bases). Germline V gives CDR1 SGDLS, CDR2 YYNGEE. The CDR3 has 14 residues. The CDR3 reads CTSSVMGAGTEAFF. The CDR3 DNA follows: TGTACCAGCAGCGTAATGGGGGCCGGCACTGAAGCTTTCTTT.

The CDR3 is CASRGILEEKLFF. As DNA, the CDR3 is TGTGCCAGTCGGGGGATCCTAGAAGAAAAACTGTTTTTT. V gene TRBV7-9 combines with J gene TRBJ1-4; D may be TRBD1 (5 bases). V dropped 9 bases and J dropped 8 bases, with 16 bases sitting between them. CDR1 is SEHNR, CDR2 FQNEAQ, per germline (reference sequence). The CDR3 runs to 13 residues.

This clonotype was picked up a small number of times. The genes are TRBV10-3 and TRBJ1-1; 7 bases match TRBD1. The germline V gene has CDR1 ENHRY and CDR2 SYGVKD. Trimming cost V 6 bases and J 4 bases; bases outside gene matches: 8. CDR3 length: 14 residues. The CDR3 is CAIRETGSSTEAFF. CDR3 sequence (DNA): TGTGCCATCAGAGAGACAGGGTCGAGCACTGAAGCTTTCTTT.

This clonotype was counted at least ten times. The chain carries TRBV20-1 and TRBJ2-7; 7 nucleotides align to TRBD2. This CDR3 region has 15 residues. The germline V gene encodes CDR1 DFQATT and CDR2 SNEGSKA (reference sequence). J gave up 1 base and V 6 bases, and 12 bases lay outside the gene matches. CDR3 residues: CSAPSSGLVSYEQYF. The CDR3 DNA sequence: TGCAGTGCCCCCTCGAGTGGACTAGTGTCCTACGAGCAGTACTTC.

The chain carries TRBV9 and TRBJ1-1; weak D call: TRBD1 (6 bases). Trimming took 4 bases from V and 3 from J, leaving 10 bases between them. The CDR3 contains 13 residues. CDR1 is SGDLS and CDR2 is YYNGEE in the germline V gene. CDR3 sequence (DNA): TGTGCCAGCAGCCGAAACAGGGACACTGAAGCTTTCTTT. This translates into CASSRNRDTEAFF.

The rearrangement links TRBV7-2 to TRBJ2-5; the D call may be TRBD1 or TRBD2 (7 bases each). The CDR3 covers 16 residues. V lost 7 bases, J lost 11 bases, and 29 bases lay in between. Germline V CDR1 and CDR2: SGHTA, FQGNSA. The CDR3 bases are TGTGCCAGCATTAAGGGGGCAGGGGGGGCCTACAATGAGCAGTACTTC. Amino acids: CASIKGAGGAYNEQYF.

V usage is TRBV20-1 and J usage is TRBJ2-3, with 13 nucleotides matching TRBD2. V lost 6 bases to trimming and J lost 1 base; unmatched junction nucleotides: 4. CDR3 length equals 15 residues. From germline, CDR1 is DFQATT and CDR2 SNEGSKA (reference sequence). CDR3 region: CSANGLAGGTDTQYF. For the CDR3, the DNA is TGCAGTGCAAATGGACTAGCGGGAGGCACAGATACGCAGTATTTT.

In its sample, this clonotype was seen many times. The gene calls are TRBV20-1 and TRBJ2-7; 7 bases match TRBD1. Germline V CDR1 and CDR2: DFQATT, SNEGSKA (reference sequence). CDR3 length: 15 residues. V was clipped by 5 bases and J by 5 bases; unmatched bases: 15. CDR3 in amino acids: CSAESLGGEANEQYF. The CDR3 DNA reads TGCAGTGCTGAATCCCTAGGGGGCGAAGCGAACGAGCAGTACTTC.

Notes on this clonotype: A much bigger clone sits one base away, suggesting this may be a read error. This CDR3 reads CATKETGYNERFF. The CDR3 nucleotides are TGTGCCACCAAAGAGACTGGGTACAATGAGCGGTTCTTC. The J gene is TRBJ2-1, the V gene TRBV15; no reliable D call. CDR1 is LNHNV and CDR2 is YYDKDF in the germline V gene (reference sequence). The CDR3 has 13 amino acids.

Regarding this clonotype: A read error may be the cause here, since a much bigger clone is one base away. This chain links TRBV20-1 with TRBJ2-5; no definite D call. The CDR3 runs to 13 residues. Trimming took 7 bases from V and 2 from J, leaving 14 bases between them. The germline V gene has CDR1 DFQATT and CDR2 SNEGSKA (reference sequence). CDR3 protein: CSDHAEAQETQYF. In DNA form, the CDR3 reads TGCAGTGACCATGCCGAGGCTCAAGAGACCCAGTACTTC.

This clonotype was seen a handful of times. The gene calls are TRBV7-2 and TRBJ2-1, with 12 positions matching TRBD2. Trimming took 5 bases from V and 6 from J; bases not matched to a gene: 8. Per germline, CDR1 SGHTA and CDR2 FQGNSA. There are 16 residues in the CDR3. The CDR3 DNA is TGTGCCAGCAGCCGGGGCCCTAGCGGGGGGGGCAATGAGCAGTTCTTC. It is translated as CASSRGPSGGGNEQFF.

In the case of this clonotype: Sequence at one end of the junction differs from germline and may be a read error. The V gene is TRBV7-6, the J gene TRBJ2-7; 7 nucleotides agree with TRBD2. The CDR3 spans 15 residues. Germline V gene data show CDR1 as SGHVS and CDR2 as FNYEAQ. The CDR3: CANSPPGLVGYEQYF. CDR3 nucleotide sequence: TGTGCCAACAGCCCACCTGGACTAGTAGGCTACGAGCAGTACTTC.

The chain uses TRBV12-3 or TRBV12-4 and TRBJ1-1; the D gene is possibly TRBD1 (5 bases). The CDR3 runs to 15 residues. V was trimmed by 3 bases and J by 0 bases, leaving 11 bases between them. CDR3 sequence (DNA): TGTGCCAGCAGTTTTGACAGCCAGATGAACACTGAAGCTTTCTTT. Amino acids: CASSFDSQMNTEAFF.

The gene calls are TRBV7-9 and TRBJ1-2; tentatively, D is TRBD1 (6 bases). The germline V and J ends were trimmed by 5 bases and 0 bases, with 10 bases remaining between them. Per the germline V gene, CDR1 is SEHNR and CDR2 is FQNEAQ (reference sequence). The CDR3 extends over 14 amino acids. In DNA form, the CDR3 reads TGTGCCAGCAGCACCCGGACAGCTAACTATGGCTACACCTTC. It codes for CASSTRTANYGYTF.

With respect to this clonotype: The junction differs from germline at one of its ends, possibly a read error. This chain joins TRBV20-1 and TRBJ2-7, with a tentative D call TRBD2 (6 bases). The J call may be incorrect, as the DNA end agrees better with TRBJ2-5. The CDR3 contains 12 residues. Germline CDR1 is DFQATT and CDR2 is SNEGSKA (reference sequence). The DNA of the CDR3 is TGTAGCATTAGCGATGGGGGGGAGACCCAGTACTTC. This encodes CSISDGGETQYF.

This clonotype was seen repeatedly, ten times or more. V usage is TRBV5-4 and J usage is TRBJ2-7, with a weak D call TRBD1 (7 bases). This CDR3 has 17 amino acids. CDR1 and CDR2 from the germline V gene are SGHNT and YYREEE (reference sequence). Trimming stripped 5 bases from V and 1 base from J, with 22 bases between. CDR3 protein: CASRLSQGGQSSYEQYF. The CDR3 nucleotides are TGTGCCAGCAGACTATCTCAGGGGGGTCAAAGTTCCTACGAGCAGTACTTC.

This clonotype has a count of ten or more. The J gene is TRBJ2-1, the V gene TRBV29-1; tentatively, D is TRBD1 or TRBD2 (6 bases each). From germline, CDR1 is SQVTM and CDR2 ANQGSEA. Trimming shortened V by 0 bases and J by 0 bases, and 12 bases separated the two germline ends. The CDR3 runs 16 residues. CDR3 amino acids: CSVEDRGRGSYNEQFF. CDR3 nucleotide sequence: TGCAGCGTTGAAGATCGGGGGCGGGGCTCCTACAATGAGCAGTTCTTC.

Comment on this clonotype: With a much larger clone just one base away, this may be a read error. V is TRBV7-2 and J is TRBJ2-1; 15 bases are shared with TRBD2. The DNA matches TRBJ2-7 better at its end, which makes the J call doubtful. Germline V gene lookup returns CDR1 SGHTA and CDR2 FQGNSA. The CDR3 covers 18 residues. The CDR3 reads CASSSGTSGRFPYNEQYF. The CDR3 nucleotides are TGTGCCAGCAGCTCCGGGACTAGCGGGAGGTTCCCCTACAATGAGCAGTACTTC.

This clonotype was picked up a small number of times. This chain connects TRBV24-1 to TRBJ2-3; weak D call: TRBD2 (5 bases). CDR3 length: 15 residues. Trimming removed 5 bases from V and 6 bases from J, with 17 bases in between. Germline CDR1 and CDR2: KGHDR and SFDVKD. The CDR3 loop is CATSGGSGSDDTQYF. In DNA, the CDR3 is TGTGCCACCAGTGGAGGTTCGGGGAGTGACGATACGCAGTATTTT.

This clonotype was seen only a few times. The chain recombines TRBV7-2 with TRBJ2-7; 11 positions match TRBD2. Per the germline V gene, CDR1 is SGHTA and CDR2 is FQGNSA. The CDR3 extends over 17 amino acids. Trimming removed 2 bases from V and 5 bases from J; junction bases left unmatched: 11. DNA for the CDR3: TGTGCCAGCAGCTTATTGGCGGGGGTAGCGGGAGGGAACGAGCAGTACTTC. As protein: CASSLLAGVAGGNEQYF.

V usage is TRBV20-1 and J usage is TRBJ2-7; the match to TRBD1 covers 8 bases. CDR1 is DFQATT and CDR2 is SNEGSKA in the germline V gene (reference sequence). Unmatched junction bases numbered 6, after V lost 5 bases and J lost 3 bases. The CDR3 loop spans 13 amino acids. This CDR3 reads CSAGSRGLYEQYF. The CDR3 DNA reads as TGCAGTGCTGGCAGCAGGGGGCTCTACGAGCAGTACTTC.